This T cell receptor beta chain was retrieved from a study of technical replicates of blood from four donors. From germline, CDR1 is SGHRS and CDR2 YFSETQ. The CDR3 extends over 13 amino acids. V dropped 4 bases and J dropped 6; count of bases not matched to a gene: 4. TCRdb's table, derived via immunoSEQ multiplex PCR, lists solely in-frame clones and lacks some. The sample holds 80,000 to 95,000 clones; around 94% are singletons and the top ten take 0.2% to 0.3%. The chain joins TRBV5-1 to TRBJ2-7, with 10 bases fitting TRBD1. This TCR was recovered from a human donor in good health. The sequencing sample was made of T cells isolated from PBMCs. The CDR3 spells CASSLGQGGEQYF. CDR3 coding DNA: TGCGCCAGCAGCCTTGGACAGGGGGGCGAGCAGTACTTC.